One TCR beta chain is described in this entry. This sample was included in a study of technical replicates of blood from a few donors. The CDR3 loop spans 18 amino acids. Produced via immunoSEQ multiplex PCR; TCRdb's table is partial and in-frame only. This table has about 74,000 clones, roughly 94% appearing once. This TCR came from a human donor in good health. The rearrangement joins TRBV21-1 to TRBJ2-1; TRBD2, the table's D call, lacks a check against the DNA. TRBV21-1 is annotated as a pseudogene. The sequencing sample was made of T cells isolated from PBMCs. CDR3 nucleotides: TGTGCCAGCAGCCCCCGGACTAGCGGGTGGAGCTCCTACAATGAGCAGTTCTTC. It specifies CASSPRTSGWSSYNEQFF.